These 28 T cell receptor beta chains were sequenced from one sample in a study of molecular identifiers for immune sequencing clone quantification. TCRdb used MiXCR to reprocess the PCR reads, holding one entry per CDR3 protein. The sample lists about 640,000 distinct CDR3 sequences; 15% to 20% were seen once. Sequenced sample: naive CD8+ T cells from blood, with Jurkat cell RNA spiked in. This sample's subset: FACS-sorted CD8+CD4-CCR7+CD45RA+ naive T cells. These receptors all come from a human donor in good health. Some libraries in this study had Jurkat cell RNA spiked in.

Ten or more counts support this clonotype. The chain carries TRBV6-5 and TRBJ1-1; TRBD1 agrees at 7 bases. Looked up from germline, CDR1 is MNHEY and CDR2 is SVGAGI. CDR3 size: 15 residues. Germline trimming cut 3 bases from V and 7 bases from J; bases unmatched to any gene: 11. The CDR3 spells CASSYQTLGTDEAFF. In DNA, the CDR3 is TGTGCCAGCAGTTATCAAACACTCGGGACAGATGAAGCTTTCTTT.

There are many counts of this clonotype. The rearrangement uses TRBV19 and TRBJ2-7, with 8 bases that match TRBD1. The trim removed 5 bases at V and 3 bases at J, leaving 9 bases unmatched. The CDR3 has 15 residues. Germline CDR1 and CDR2: LNHDA and SQIVND (reference sequence). This CDR3 reads CASSAGTGLYYEQYF. Here the CDR3 DNA reads TGTGCCAGTAGTGCAGGGACAGGACTTTACTACGAGCAGTACTTC.

This clonotype was picked up many times. At one of its ends the junction is not consistent with the germline gene, which may arise from a read error. The J gene is TRBJ2-2, the V gene TRBV4-1; TRBD2 might be the D (5 bases). In germline, CDR1 is MGHRA, CDR2 YSYEKL. The CDR3 is 11 residues long. In DNA, the CDR3 is TGCGCCAGCAGCCAAACCGGGAAGCTGTTTTTT. The encoded protein is CASSQTGKLFF.

This clonotype was counted at least ten times. The chain links TRBV4-3 to TRBJ1-4; D not resolved. Trimming removed 0 bases from V and 8 bases from J, with 16 bases in between. The CDR3 is 16 amino acids. CDR1 is LGHNA and CDR2 is YSLEER in the germline V gene. CDR3 residues: CASSQDRRGHREKLFF. The CDR3 DNA is TGCGCCAGCAGCCAAGATCGGAGAGGGCATCGGGAAAAACTGTTTTTT.

This clonotype has only a few counts. The J gene is TRBJ2-1, the V gene TRBV6-4; D unresolved. Germline values: CDR1 MRHNA, CDR2 SNTAGT. This CDR3 comprises 12 residues. V was shortened by 2 bases and J by 6 bases, with 5 bases between the two germline ends. The DNA for the CDR3 is TGTGCCAGCAGTGACCTCCTCAATGAGCAGTTCTTC. Encoded protein: CASSDLLNEQFF.

This clonotype was found a few times. V gene TRBV28 combines with J gene TRBJ2-7; unclear D gene. Germline CDR1 reads MDHEN; CDR2 reads SYDVKM. Trimming left V 6 bases short and J 2 bases short, with 11 bases between. This CDR3 spans 13 amino acids. The CDR3 coding sequence is TGTGCCAGCAGCCCGGTATTGACCTACGAGCAGTACTTC. This translates into CASSPVLTYEQYF.

This clonotype was seen repeatedly, ten times or more. The chain combines TRBV3-1 with TRBJ2-5, with TRBD2 identical over 11 bases. CDR1 LGHDT and CDR2 YNNKEL come from the germline V gene (reference sequence). V dropped 4 bases and J dropped 2; count of bases not matched to a gene: 6. The CDR3 runs 16 residues. DNA of the CDR3: TGTGCCAGCAGCCCCCGACTAGCGGGGTGGCAAGAGACCCAGTACTTC. Amino acid sequence: CASSPRLAGWQETQYF.

This clonotype was counted a few times. The chain links TRBV19 to TRBJ1-2; a possible D gene is TRBD1 (6 bases). The CDR3 covers 15 residues. Trimming cost V 5 bases and J 7 bases, with 20 bases left between them. Germline V gene lookup returns CDR1 LNHDA and CDR2 SQIVND (reference sequence). The chain's CDR3 is CASSSLRPGAGGYTF. The CDR3 bases are TGTGCCAGTAGTTCCCTCAGGCCGGGGGCCGGTGGCTACACCTTC.

This clonotype was found many times. This chain joins TRBV4-3 and TRBJ2-3; 8 positions match TRBD1. This CDR3 spans 16 amino acids. Germline V gene data show CDR1 as LGHNA and CDR2 as YSLEER. Trimming at V came to 1 base and at J to 2 bases, leaving 5 bases not matched to a gene. CDR3 protein: CASSQGTGGYTDTQYF. The CDR3 DNA sequence: TGCGCCAGCAGCCAAGGAACAGGGGGTTACACAGATACGCAGTATTTT.

Regarding this clonotype: A much bigger clone sits one base away, suggesting this may be a read error. The rearrangement links TRBV20-1 to TRBJ2-3; D gene uncertain. CDR3 length: 15 residues. From germline, CDR1 is DFQATT and CDR2 SNEGSKA (reference sequence). The V gene lost 0 bases and the J gene lost 6 bases, with 16 bases spanning the gap. CDR3 in DNA: TGCAGTGCTAGAGAAGTCGACATATCTTGGGATACGCAGTATTTT. Protein: CSAREVDISWDTQYF.

In this sample, this clonotype turned up a few times. V usage is TRBV7-9 and J usage is TRBJ2-1, with a possible D match to TRBD2 (6 bases). This CDR3 spans 18 amino acids. Trimming pared 6 bases from V and 0 bases from J, leaving 21 bases between. Germline V gives CDR1 SEHNR, CDR2 FQNEAQ (reference sequence). The CDR3 DNA reads TGTGCCAGCAGGCATACTAGCACGGAGTTTTACTCCTACAATGAGCAGTTCTTC. Encoded protein: CASRHTSTEFYSYNEQFF.

There are a few counts of this clonotype. The V call is TRBV21-1, the J call TRBJ2-7; TRBD1, as called in the table, went unchecked against the DNA. TRBV21-1 is designated a pseudogene. This CDR3 comprises 16 residues. The CDR3 sequence is CASSKDPIGADYEQYF. CDR3 coding DNA: TGTGCCAGCAGCAAAGATCCGATAGGGGCGGACTACGAGCAGTACTTC.

The V gene is TRBV20-1, the J gene TRBJ2-1, with TRBD1 matching over 7 bases. The CDR3 consists of 15 residues. Unmatched junction bases numbered 11, after V lost 6 bases and J lost 3 bases. The germline gives CDR1 DFQATT, CDR2 SNEGSKA (reference sequence). CDR3 sequence: CSASLPDRFYNEQFF. The CDR3 bases are TGCAGTGCCTCCCTACCGGACAGGTTCTACAATGAGCAGTTCTTC.

The V and J genes are TRBV4-2 and TRBJ2-5; weak D call: TRBD1 (6 bases). This CDR3 contains 14 residues. With 5 bases removed from V and 5 bases from J, the gap between germline ends came to 15 bases. The germline V gene encodes CDR1 LGHNA and CDR2 YNFKEQ. The CDR3, as DNA: TGTGCCAGCAGCGCCCGGGACACAAGGGAGACCCAGTACTTC. As protein: CASSARDTRETQYF.

This clonotype was seen many times. The chain is built from TRBV12-5 and TRBJ2-3; TRBD2 matches 8 bases. The V gene end was trimmed by 0 bases and the J gene end by 4 bases; junction bases not matched to a gene: 9. This CDR3 is built from 17 residues. The germline V gene has CDR1 LGHNT and CDR2 FRNRAP. The CDR3 DNA follows: TGTGCTAGTGGTTTGGTATTGAGGACTAGCTCAGCAGATACGCAGTATTTT. Its translation is CASGLVLRTSSADTQYF.

This clonotype was detected ten times or more. This chain links TRBV6-2 or TRBV6-3 with TRBJ1-5; D ambiguous. Trimming left V 8 bases short and J 5 bases short, with 4 bases between. This CDR3 is 10 amino acids long. Germline lookup yields CDR1 MNHEY and CDR2 SVGEGT. CDR3 amino acids: CASGDQPQHF. The DNA for the CDR3 is TGTGCCAGCGGTGATCAGCCCCAGCATTTT.

The chain recombines TRBV5-3 with TRBJ2-4; TRBD2 aligns across 10 bases. TRBV5-3 is an ORF for which the function is uncertain. This CDR3 comprises 16 residues. After removal of 8 bases from V and 6 bases from J, the junction contained 14 bases not matched to a gene. For the CDR3, the DNA is TGTGCCAGCAGTTCCGGGACTAGCGTCACGGGAAACATTCAGTACTTC. Its protein is CASSSGTSVTGNIQYF.

In its sample, this clonotype was seen many times. This chain connects TRBV4-1 to TRBJ2-7; maybe TRBD2 (6 bases). Germline CDR1 reads MGHRA; CDR2 reads YSYEKL. The CDR3 covers 14 residues. V was clipped by 4 bases and J by 3 bases, with 13 bases between them. CDR3 nucleotide sequence: TGCGCCAGCAGCCCAGCATGGGGGGACTACGAGCAGTACTTC. Translation gives CASSPAWGDYEQYF.

As regards this clonotype: A much larger clone differs from this one at a single base, so this may be a read error. The chain recombines TRBV6-5 with TRBJ2-1, with TRBD2 identical over 7 bases. J was trimmed by 8 bases and V by 4 bases; bases with no gene match: 5. The V gene's germline CDR1 is MNHEY and CDR2 SVGAGI. CDR3 length: 13 amino acids. As DNA, the CDR3 is TGTGCCAGCAGTTGCGGGGGAGTTGATGAGCAGTTCTTC. It is translated as CASSCGGVDEQFF.

A word on this clonotype: With a much larger clone just one base away, this may be a read error. The chain couples TRBV2 to TRBJ1-5; 11 nucleotides match TRBD1. Per germline, CDR1 SNHLY and CDR2 FYNNEI. V lost 7 bases to trimming and J lost 8 bases; unmatched junction nucleotides: 7. This CDR3 region has 14 residues. CDR3 sequence (DNA): TGTGCCAGCACCCCGGGACAGGGGGGGGAGCCCCAGCATTTT. Translation gives CASTPGQGGEPQHF.

This clonotype was seen only a few times. Since a much larger clone is just one base distant, this may be a read error. V is TRBV6-1 and J is TRBJ2-7, with a possible D match to TRBD1 (5 bases). V was trimmed by 6 bases and J by 9 bases, leaving 15 bases between them. Germline CDR1 reads MNHNS; CDR2 reads SASEGT. This CDR3 has 12 amino acids. The chain's CDR3 is CASSWGTGWQYF. The CDR3, as DNA: TGTGCCAGCAGCTGGGGCACCGGGTGGCAGTACTTC.

In this sample, this clonotype turned up a few times. J is TRBJ1-5 and V is TRBV12-3 or TRBV12-4; 7 bases align to TRBD1. The CDR3 sequence is 16 residues long. Unmatched junction bases numbered 7, after V lost 4 bases and J lost 1 base. CDR3 bases: TGTGCCAGCAGTTCTAGCCCCAGGGGGAGCAATCAGCCCCAGCATTTT. This translates into CASSSSPRGSNQPQHF.

The table lists this clonotype with a few counts. J is TRBJ2-5 and V is TRBV3-1; D is possibly TRBD2 (5 bases). V lost 4 bases and J 4 bases, leaving 13 bases between the germline ends. Germline V gene sequence: CDR1 LGHDT, CDR2 YNNKEL (reference sequence). CDR3 length: 14 residues. CDR3 amino acids: CASSPRGFRETQYF. The DNA for the CDR3 is TGTGCCAGCAGCCCCAGAGGGTTTAGAGAGACCCAGTACTTC.

This clonotype was picked up many times. V and J are TRBV5-1 and TRBJ1-1, with 7 bases aligning to TRBD1. The V gene's germline CDR1 is SGHRS and CDR2 YFSETQ. The CDR3 length is 15 residues. Trimming at V came to 0 bases and at J to 6 bases, leaving 8 bases not matched to a gene. This CDR3 is CASSLAPRGSPEAFF. Written as DNA, the CDR3 is TGCGCCAGCAGCTTGGCTCCCAGGGGGTCCCCTGAAGCTTTCTTT.

There are many counts of this clonotype. This sequence joins TRBV28 and TRBJ2-3, with D unclear. The germline V gene has CDR1 MDHEN and CDR2 SYDVKM. V was trimmed by 10 bases and J by 2 bases, leaving 16 bases between them. This CDR3 has 14 amino acids. CDR3 region: CATATPTHTDTQYF. The CDR3 coding sequence is TGTGCCACCGCAACCCCCACCCACACAGATACGCAGTATTTT.

The chain uses TRBV20-1 and TRBJ2-3; D unclear. The CDR3 covers 14 residues. V was trimmed by 0 bases and J by 2 bases, leaving 9 bases between them. The germline V gene has CDR1 DFQATT and CDR2 SNEGSKA (reference sequence). CDR3: CSAREPAPTDTQYF. The CDR3 DNA sequence: TGCAGTGCTAGAGAGCCCGCACCCACAGATACGCAGTATTTT.

Concerning this clonotype itself: Sequence at one end of the junction differs from germline and may be a read error. The genes are TRBV20-1 and TRBJ2-7, with TRBD2 matching over 8 bases. Per germline, CDR1 DFQATT and CDR2 SNEGSKA (reference sequence). The CDR3 is 14 amino acids. CDR3 sequence (DNA): TGCAGTGCTAGAGATGGGACTAGTTCCTACGAGCAGTGCTTC. Its protein product is CSARDGTSSYEQCF.

This clonotype appeared many times. The chain links TRBV9 to TRBJ2-3, with D unclear. Germline CDR1 reads SGDLS; CDR2 reads YYNGEE. The germline V and J ends were trimmed by 0 bases and 2 bases, with 13 bases remaining between them. The CDR3 totals 16 residues. CDR3 coding DNA: TGTGCCAGCAGCGTAGGAGTTCCTCCTCTCACAGATACGCAGTATTTT. This translates into CASSVGVPPLTDTQYF.